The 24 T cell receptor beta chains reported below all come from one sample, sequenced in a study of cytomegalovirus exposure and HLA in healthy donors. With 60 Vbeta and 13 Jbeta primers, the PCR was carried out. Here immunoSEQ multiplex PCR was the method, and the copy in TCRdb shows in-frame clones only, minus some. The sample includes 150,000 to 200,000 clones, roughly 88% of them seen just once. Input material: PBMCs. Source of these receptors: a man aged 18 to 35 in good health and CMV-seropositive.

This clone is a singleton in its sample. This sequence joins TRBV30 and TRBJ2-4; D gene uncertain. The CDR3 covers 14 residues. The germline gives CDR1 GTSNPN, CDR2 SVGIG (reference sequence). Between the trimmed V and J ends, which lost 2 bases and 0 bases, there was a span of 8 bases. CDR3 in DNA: TGTGCCTGGAGTCAGTTTCTAGCCAAAAACATTCAGTACTTC. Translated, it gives CAWSQFLAKNIQYF.

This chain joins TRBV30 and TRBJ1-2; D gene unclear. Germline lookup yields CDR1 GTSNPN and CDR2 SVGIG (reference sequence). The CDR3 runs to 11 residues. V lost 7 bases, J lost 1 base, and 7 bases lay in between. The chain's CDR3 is CALANNYGYTF. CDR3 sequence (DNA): TGTGCCTTGGCAAATAACTATGGCTACACCTTC.

The CDR3 nucleotides are TGTGCCAGCAGCTTAGGGACTAGCGGAAGCACAGATACGCAGTATTTT. Amino acids: CASSLGTSGSTDTQYF. This chain links TRBV7-9 with TRBJ2-3, with 10 nucleotides matching TRBD2. CDR1 and CDR2 from the germline V gene are SEHNR and FQNEAQ (reference sequence). Losses at the gene ends were 1 base for V and 0 bases for J; bases not matched to a gene: 1. The CDR3 extends over 16 amino acids.

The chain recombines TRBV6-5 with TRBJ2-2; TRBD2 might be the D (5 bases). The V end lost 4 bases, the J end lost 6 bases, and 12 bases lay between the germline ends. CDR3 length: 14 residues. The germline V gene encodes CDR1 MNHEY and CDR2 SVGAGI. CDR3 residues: CASSSSEGPGELFF. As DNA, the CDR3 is TGTGCCAGCAGTTCATCCGAGGGTCCCGGGGAGCTGTTTTTT.

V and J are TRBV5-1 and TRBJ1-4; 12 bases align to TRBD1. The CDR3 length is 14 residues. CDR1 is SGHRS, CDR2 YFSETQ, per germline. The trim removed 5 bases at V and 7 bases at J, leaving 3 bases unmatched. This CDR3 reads CASSRDRGLEKLFF. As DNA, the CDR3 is TGCGCCAGCAGTCGGGACAGGGGGCTTGAAAAACTGTTTTTT. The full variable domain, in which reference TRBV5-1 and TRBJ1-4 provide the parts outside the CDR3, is KAGVTQTPRYLIKTRGQQVTLSCSPISGHRSVSWYQQTPGQGLQFLFEYFSETQRNKGNFPGRFSGRQFSNSRSEMNVSTLELGDSALYLCASSRDRGLEKLFFGSGTQLSVL.

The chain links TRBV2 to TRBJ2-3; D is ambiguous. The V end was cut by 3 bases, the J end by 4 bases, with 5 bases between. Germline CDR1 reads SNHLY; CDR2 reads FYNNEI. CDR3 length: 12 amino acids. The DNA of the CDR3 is TGTGCCAGCAGTGACAGGTCAGATACGCAGTATTTT. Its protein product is CASSDRSDTQYF. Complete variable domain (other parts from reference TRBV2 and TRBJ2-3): EPEVTQTPSHQVTQMGQEVILRCVPISNHLYFYWYRQILGQKVEFLVSFYNNEISEKSEIFDDQFSVERPDGSNFTLKIRSTKLEDSAMYFCASSDRSDTQYFGPGTRLTVL.

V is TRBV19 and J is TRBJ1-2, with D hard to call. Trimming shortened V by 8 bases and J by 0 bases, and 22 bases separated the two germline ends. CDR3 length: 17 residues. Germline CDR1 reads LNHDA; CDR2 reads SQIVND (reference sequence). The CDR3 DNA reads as TGTGCCAGTCGGATAGGTCTCTTCATCGAGGCTAACTATGGCTACACCTTC. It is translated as CASRIGLFIEANYGYTF.

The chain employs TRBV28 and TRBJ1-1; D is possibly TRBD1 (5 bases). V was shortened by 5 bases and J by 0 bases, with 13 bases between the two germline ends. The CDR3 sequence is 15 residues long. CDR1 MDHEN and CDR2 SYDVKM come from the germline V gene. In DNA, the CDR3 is TGTGCCAGCAGTCCGGGGGGTTTTATGAACACTGAAGCTTTCTTT. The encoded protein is CASSPGGFMNTEAFF. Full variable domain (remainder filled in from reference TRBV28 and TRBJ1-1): DVKVTQSSRYLVKRTGEKVFLECVQDMDHENMFWYRQDPGLGLRLIYFSYDVKMKEKGDIPEGYSVSREKKERFSLILESASTNQTSMYLCASSPGGFMNTEAFFGQGTRLTVV.

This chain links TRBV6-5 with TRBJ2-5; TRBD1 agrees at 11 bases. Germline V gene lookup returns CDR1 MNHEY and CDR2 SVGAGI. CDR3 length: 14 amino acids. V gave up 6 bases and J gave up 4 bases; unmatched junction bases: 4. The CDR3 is CASRMGQGVETQYF. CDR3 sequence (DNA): TGTGCCAGCAGGATGGGACAGGGGGTAGAGACCCAGTACTTC.

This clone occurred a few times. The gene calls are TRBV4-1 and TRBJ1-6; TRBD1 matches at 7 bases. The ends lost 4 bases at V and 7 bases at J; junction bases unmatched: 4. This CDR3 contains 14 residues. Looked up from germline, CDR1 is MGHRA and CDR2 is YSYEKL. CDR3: CASSRSRGNSPLHF. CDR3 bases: TGCGCCAGCAGCCGGTCCAGGGGGAATTCACCCCTCCACTTT.

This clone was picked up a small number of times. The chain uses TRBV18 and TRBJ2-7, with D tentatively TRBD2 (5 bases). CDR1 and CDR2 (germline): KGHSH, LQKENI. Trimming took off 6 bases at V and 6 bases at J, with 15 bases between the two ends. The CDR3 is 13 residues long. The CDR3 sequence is CASSRAHEGEQYF. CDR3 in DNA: TGTGCCAGCTCTCGGGCTCACGAGGGCGAGCAGTACTTC.

The CDR3 sequence: CASSQAGGGTDTQYF. The CDR3 nucleotides read TGTGCCAGCAGCCAAGCCGGGGGGGGCACAGATACGCAGTATTTT. The rearrangement links TRBV4-2 to TRBJ2-3, with 8 positions matching TRBD2. CDR1 LGHNA and CDR2 YNFKEQ come from the germline V gene. This CDR3 is built from 15 residues. Germline trimming cut 1 base from V and 1 base from J; bases unmatched to any gene: 1.

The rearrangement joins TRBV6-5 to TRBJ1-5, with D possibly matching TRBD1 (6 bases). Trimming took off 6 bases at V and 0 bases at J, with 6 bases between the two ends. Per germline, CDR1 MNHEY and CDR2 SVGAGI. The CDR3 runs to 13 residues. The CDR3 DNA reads TGTGCCAGCAGGACAGGTAGCAATCAGCCCCAGCATTTT. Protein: CASRTGSNQPQHF.

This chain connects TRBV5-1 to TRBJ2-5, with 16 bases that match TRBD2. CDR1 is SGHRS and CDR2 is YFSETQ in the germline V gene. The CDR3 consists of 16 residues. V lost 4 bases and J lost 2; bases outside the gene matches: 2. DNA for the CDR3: TGCGCCAGCAGCCCGGGACTAGCGGGGGGGCAAGAGACCCAGTACTTC. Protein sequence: CASSPGLAGGQETQYF.

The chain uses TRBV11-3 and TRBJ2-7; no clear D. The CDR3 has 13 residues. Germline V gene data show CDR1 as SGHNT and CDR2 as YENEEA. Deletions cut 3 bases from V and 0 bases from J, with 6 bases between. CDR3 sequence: CASSFSSSYEQYF. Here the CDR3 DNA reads TGTGCCAGCAGCTTCTCCAGCTCCTACGAGCAGTACTTC. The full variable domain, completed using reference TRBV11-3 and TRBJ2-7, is EAGVVQSPRYKIIEKKQPVAFWCNPISGHNTLYWYLQNLGQGPELLIRYENEEAVDDSQLPKDRFSAERLKGVDSTLKIQPAELGDSAVYLCASSFSSSYEQYFGPGTRLTVT.

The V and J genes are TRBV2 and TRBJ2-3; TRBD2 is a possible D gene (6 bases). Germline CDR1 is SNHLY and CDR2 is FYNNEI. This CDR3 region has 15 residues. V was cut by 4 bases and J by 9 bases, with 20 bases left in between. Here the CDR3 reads CASSGWDRGIGTQYF. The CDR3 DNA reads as TGTGCCAGCAGTGGGTGGGACCGGGGGATTGGGACGCAGTATTTT. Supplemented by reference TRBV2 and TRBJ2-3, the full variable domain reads EPEVTQTPSHQVTQMGQEVILRCVPISNHLYFYWYRQILGQKVEFLVSFYNNEISEKSEIFDDQFSVERPDGSNFTLKIRSTKLEDSAMYFCASSGWDRGIGTQYFGPGTRLTVL.

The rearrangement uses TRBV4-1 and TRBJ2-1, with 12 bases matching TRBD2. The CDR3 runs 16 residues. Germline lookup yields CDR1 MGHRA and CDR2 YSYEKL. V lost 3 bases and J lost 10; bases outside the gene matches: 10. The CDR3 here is CASSHPPSGGALEQFF. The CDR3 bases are TGCGCCAGCAGCCACCCCCCTAGCGGGGGGGCCCTCGAGCAGTTCTTC.

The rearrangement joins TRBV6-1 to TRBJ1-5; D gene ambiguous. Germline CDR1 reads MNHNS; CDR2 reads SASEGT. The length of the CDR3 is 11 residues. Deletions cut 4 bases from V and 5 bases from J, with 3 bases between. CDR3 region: CASSGDQPQHF. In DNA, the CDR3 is TGTGCCAGCAGTGGAGATCAGCCCCAGCATTTT.

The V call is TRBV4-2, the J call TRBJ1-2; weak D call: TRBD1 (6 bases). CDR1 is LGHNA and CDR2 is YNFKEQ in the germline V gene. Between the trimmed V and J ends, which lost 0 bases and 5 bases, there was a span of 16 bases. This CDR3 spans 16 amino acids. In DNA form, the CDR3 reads TGTGCCAGCAGCCAAGATGGGGGGGGCATAGGGTATGGCTACACCTTC. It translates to CASSQDGGGIGYGYTF.

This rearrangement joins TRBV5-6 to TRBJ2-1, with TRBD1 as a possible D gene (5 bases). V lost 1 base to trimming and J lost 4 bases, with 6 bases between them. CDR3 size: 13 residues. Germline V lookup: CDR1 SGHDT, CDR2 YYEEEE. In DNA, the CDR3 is TGTGCCAGCAGCTTGAGACAGTACAATGAGCAGTTCTTC. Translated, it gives CASSLRQYNEQFF.

In nucleotides, the CDR3 is TGTGCCAGCAGCTTAGCCGCAGGGGAGACCCAGTACTTC. As protein: CASSLAAGETQYF. The gene calls are TRBV7-6 and TRBJ2-5; D might be TRBD1 (5 bases). Germline V gene data show CDR1 as SGHVS and CDR2 as FNYEAQ. This CDR3 comprises 13 residues. The V and J ends lost 0 bases and 5 bases respectively, with 7 bases between them.

The CDR3 spells CASSLLARNSNQPQHF. The CDR3 DNA sequence: TGTGCCAGCAGCTTATTAGCCAGAAATAGCAATCAGCCCCAGCATTTT. The chain is built from TRBV7-8 and TRBJ1-5; D is ambiguous. The CDR3 runs to 16 residues. Germline CDR1 SGHVS, CDR2 FQNEAQ. The V end was cut by 2 bases, the J end by 0 bases, with 11 bases between.

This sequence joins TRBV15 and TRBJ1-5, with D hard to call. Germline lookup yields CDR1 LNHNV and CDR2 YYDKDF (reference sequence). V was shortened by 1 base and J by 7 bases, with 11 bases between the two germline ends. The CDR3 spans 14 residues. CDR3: CATSRAPGRQPQHF. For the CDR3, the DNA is TGTGCCACCAGCAGAGCGCCGGGAAGGCAGCCCCAGCATTTT.

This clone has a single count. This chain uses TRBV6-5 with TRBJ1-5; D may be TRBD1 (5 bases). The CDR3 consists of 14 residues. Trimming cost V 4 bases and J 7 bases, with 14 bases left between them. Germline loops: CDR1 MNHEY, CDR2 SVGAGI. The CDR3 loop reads CASSSSGMKQPQHF. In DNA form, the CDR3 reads TGTGCCAGCAGTTCATCAGGGATGAAACAGCCCCAGCATTTT.